Included here is one T cell receptor beta chain sequence, with context. Its antigen is unidentified. These data originate in a study of cytomegalovirus exposure and HLA in healthy donors. Germline V CDR1 and CDR2: MGHRA, YSYEKL. The CDR3 spans 14 residues. The V segment lost 1 base and the J segment 6 bases; nucleotides outside the gene matches: 5. Whole-study findings and limits: Analysis was carried out at a later point, and it linked a missense DCLRE1C variant to TCR beta V- and J-gene trimming. In a later analysis, most CMV-associated TCR beta chains appeared HLA-restricted.

Primers included in the PCR were 60 Vbeta and 13 Jbeta primers. Some clones are missing from TCRdb's copy, which holds only in-frame ones; the method was immunoSEQ multiplex PCR. Among about 150,000 clones, around 84% were seen once, and the ten largest hold 1%. The receptor was isolated from a boy aged 2 to 10 in good health and CMV-seronegative. Sequencing input: PBMCs. The rearrangement links TRBV4-1 to TRBJ2-5; the match to TRBD2 covers 7 bases. CDR3 amino acids: CASSQVMGGKTQYF. CDR3 DNA sequence: TGCGCCAGCAGCCAAGTGATGGGGGGGAAGACCCAGTACTTC.